The 25 T cell receptor beta chains below were found in one sample sequenced in a study of blood T cell repertoires in COVID-19. Libraries were prepared by immunoSEQ multiplex PCR; TCRdb keeps only in-frame clonotypes and omits some of them. The sample contains about 94,000 clones, approximately 79% of which appear only once. The sequenced material came from peripheral blood. Source of these receptors: a man aged 70 or older with COVID-19, enrolled during active disease.

This chain connects TRBV24-1 to TRBJ2-7, with D possibly TRBD2 on 6 matching bases. Germline V gene data show CDR1 as KGHDR and CDR2 as SFDVKD. Between the trimmed V and J ends, which lost 5 bases and 6 bases, there was a span of 10 bases. The CDR3 is 12 amino acids. The CDR3 region is CATSVGTGEQYF. The DNA of the CDR3 is TGTGCCACCAGTGTTGGGACTGGCGAGCAGTACTTC.

The V and J genes are TRBV11-3 and TRBJ2-5, with D tentatively TRBD2 (6 bases). The V end was cut by 1 base, the J end by 2 bases, with 11 bases between. The CDR3 contains 15 residues. Germline V gene sequence: CDR1 SGHNT, CDR2 YENEEA. The CDR3 spells CASSLGAGTQETQYF. CDR3 DNA sequence: TGTGCCAGCAGCTTAGGCGCGGGGACGCAAGAGACCCAGTACTTC.

The rearrangement uses TRBV5-1 and TRBJ2-7, with a weak D call TRBD1 (5 bases). The CDR3 length is 16 residues. V was shortened by 0 bases and J by 0 bases, with 13 bases between the two germline ends. Germline V gene data show CDR1 as SGHRS and CDR2 as YFSETQ. CDR3 amino acids: CASSLETGRSSYEQYF. In DNA, the CDR3 is TGCGCCAGCAGCTTGGAAACAGGACGGAGCTCCTACGAGCAGTACTTC. The full variable domain, with the rest looked up from reference TRBV5-1 and TRBJ2-7, is KAGVTQTPRYLIKTRGQQVTLSCSPISGHRSVSWYQQTPGQGLQFLFEYFSETQRNKGNFPGRFSGRQFSNSRSEMNVSTLELGDSALYLCASSLETGRSSYEQYFGPGTRLTVT.

The CDR3 sequence is CASSINYEQYF. CDR3 coding DNA: TGTGCCAGCAGTATTAACTACGAGCAGTACTTC. The rearrangement links TRBV12-3 or TRBV12-4 to TRBJ2-7; D unresolved. Between the trimmed V and J ends, which lost 5 bases and 3 bases, there was a span of 5 bases. This CDR3 has 11 amino acids.

The chain combines TRBV7-3 with TRBJ2-1, with 12 bases that match TRBD1. This CDR3 region has 16 residues. Unmatched junction bases numbered 8, after V lost 4 bases and J lost 7 bases. The germline V gene encodes CDR1 SGHTA and CDR2 FQGTGA. CDR3 loop: CASSSPGTGGVNEQFF. CDR3 bases: TGTGCCAGCAGCTCCCCCGGGACAGGGGGCGTTAATGAGCAGTTCTTC.

The rearrangement links TRBV19 to TRBJ2-3, with 7 nucleotides matching TRBD1. Unmatched junction bases numbered 7, after V lost 4 bases and J lost 0 bases. This CDR3 spans 16 amino acids. Germline V gene sequence: CDR1 LNHDA, CDR2 SQIVND (reference sequence). The CDR3 DNA follows: TGTGCCAGTAGTACCCGAAGGACAGGTAGCACAGATACGCAGTATTTT. It codes for CASSTRRTGSTDTQYF.

CDR3 nucleotides: TGTGCCAGCAGCTTAGGGGGTGGGCTAGCGGGGCCTTGGAGCAATGAGCAGTTCTTC. This translates into CASSLGGGLAGPWSNEQFF. The chain joins TRBV11-3 to TRBJ2-1, with 9 bases identical to TRBD2. In germline, CDR1 is SGHNT, CDR2 YENEEA. The CDR3 sequence is 19 residues long. V gave up 1 base and J gave up 6 bases; unmatched junction bases: 16.

The CDR3 bases are TGTGCCAGCAGCGTAGCCCCCCTAGCGGGAGGACCCTACGAGCAGTACTTC. As protein: CASSVAPLAGGPYEQYF. V gene TRBV9 combines with J gene TRBJ2-7; TRBD2 matches at 11 bases. This CDR3 has 17 residues. Germline CDR1 SGDLS, CDR2 YYNGEE. V gave up 0 bases and J gave up 2 bases; unmatched junction bases: 7.

The gene calls are TRBV24-1 and TRBJ2-5; 7 positions match TRBD1. Germline assignment: CDR1 KGHDR and CDR2 SFDVKD. The CDR3 loop spans 14 amino acids. With V trimmed by 5 bases and J by 4 bases, 6 bases remained unmatched. CDR3 sequence (DNA): TGTGCCACCAGTGCCAAGAACAGGGGAGAGACCCAGTACTTC. This gives the protein CATSAKNRGETQYF.

This clone was recorded a few times. CDR3 bases: TGTGCCAGCAGTCTAGTGGGGACTAGCGGCACAGATACGCAGTATTTT. It specifies CASSLVGTSGTDTQYF. The chain couples TRBV7-2 to TRBJ2-3; the match to TRBD2 covers 10 bases. CDR1 SGHTA and CDR2 FQGNSA come from the germline V gene. V gave up 6 bases and J gave up 1 base; unmatched junction bases: 7. The CDR3 runs to 16 residues. The complete variable domain, with remaining parts taken from reference TRBV7-2 and TRBJ2-3, reads GAGVSQSPSNKVTEKGKDVELRCDPISGHTALYWYRQSLGQGLEFLIYFQGNSAPDKSGLPSDRFSAERTGGSVSTLTIQRTQQEDSAVYLCASSLVGTSGTDTQYFGPGTRLTVL.

The gene calls are TRBV19 and TRBJ2-7; 10 bases fit TRBD2. The ends lost 0 bases at V and 1 base at J; junction bases unmatched: 3. The CDR3 is 16 amino acids. The germline V gene has CDR1 LNHDA and CDR2 SQIVND (reference sequence). The chain's CDR3 is CASSIDSSGRSYEQYF. DNA of the CDR3: TGTGCCAGTAGTATAGATTCTAGCGGGAGATCCTACGAGCAGTACTTC.

This clone was detected only a few times. V usage is TRBV19 and J usage is TRBJ1-5; D remains unclear. Deletions cut 8 bases from V and 5 bases from J, with 10 bases between. The CDR3 covers 12 residues. Germline assignment: CDR1 LNHDA and CDR2 SQIVND (reference sequence). The CDR3: CASSGGDQPQHF. CDR3 nucleotide sequence: TGTGCCAGTTCCGGAGGTGATCAGCCCCAGCATTTT.

The V gene is TRBV6-1, the J gene TRBJ2-7, with a possible D match to TRBD1 (5 bases). The germline CDR1 and CDR2 sequences are MNHNS and SASEGT. V lost 3 bases to trimming and J lost 0 bases, with 12 bases between them. CDR3 size: 15 residues. CDR3 DNA: TGTGCCAGCAGTGATAACAGGCGGTACTCCTACGAGCAGTACTTC. Protein sequence: CASSDNRRYSYEQYF.

V gene TRBV27 combines with J gene TRBJ2-6; perhaps TRBD1 as D (5 bases). The CDR3 spans 18 residues. V was pared by 4 bases and J by 0 bases, with 16 bases between. The germline gives CDR1 MNHEY, CDR2 SMNVEV (reference sequence). The CDR3 nucleotides read TGTGCCAGCAGTTCATACAGGAAGGGCCTCTCTGGGGCCAACGTCCTGACTTTC. Its protein is CASSSYRKGLSGANVLTF. Complete variable domain (other parts from reference TRBV27 and TRBJ2-6): EAQVTQNPRYLITVTGKKLTVTCSQNMNHEYMSWYRQDPGLGLRQIYYSMNVEVTDKGDVPEGYKVSRKEKRNFPLILESPSPNQTSLYFCASSSYRKGLSGANVLTFGAGSRLTVL.

The gene calls are TRBV9 and TRBJ1-2, with TRBD1 as a possible D gene (5 bases). The CDR3 is made up of 15 amino acids. V was cut by 3 bases and J by 4 bases, with 16 bases left in between. The germline gives CDR1 SGDLS, CDR2 YYNGEE. The CDR3 here is CASSATSGGSYGYTF. The DNA of the CDR3 is TGTGCCAGCAGCGCCACATCGGGGGGAAGCTATGGCTACACCTTC. Combining the CDR3 with reference TRBV9 and TRBJ1-2 gives the whole variable domain DSGVTQTPKHLITATGQRVTLRCSPRSGDLSVYWYQQSLDQGLQFLIQYYNGEERAKGNILERFSAQQFPDLHSELNLSSLELGDSALYFCASSATSGGSYGYTFGSGTRLTVV.

The chain couples TRBV7-2 to TRBJ2-1, with D possibly matching TRBD2 (6 bases). The V and J ends lost 5 bases and 15 bases respectively, with 20 bases between them. The CDR3 has 13 residues. The germline V gene encodes CDR1 SGHTA and CDR2 FQGNSA. The CDR3 coding sequence is TGTGCCAGCAGCCAGGGACTGGGGTTACGGCGGTTCTTC. Residues: CASSQGLGLRRFF.

This rearrangement joins TRBV29-1 to TRBJ2-1, with a possible D match to TRBD1 (6 bases). The CDR3 is made up of 13 amino acids. Germline CDR1 and CDR2: SQVTM and ANQGSEA. Trimming removed 3 bases at V and 8 bases at J, with 14 bases between. CDR3 region: CSVERTVGDEQFF. In nucleotides, the CDR3 is TGCAGCGTTGAGAGGACAGTAGGTGATGAGCAGTTCTTC.

The genes are TRBV3-1 (or the pseudogene TRBV3-2) and TRBJ2-3, with D possibly being TRBD2 (5 bases). Germline V lookup: CDR1 LGHDT, CDR2 YNNKEL (reference sequence). The V end was cut by 2 bases, the J end by 2 bases, with 14 bases between. The CDR3 has 16 amino acids. The CDR3: CASSQRVSGDTDTQYF. The CDR3 nucleotides read TGTGCCAGCAGCCAACGCGTGTCCGGGGACACAGATACGCAGTATTTT.

The chain has TRBV27 and TRBJ2-1; 10 positions match TRBD2. The CDR3 sequence is 15 residues long. Germline V lookup: CDR1 MNHEY, CDR2 SMNVEV (reference sequence). V lost 7 bases to trimming and J lost 4 bases; unmatched junction nucleotides: 7. Written as DNA, the CDR3 is TGTGCCAGCACTTCTCGGACTAGCGGTTACAATGAGCAGTTCTTC. Translating it yields CASTSRTSGYNEQFF.

This chain joins TRBV12-5 and TRBJ2-2; no firm D call. The CDR3 consists of 15 residues. The germline V gene encodes CDR1 LGHNT and CDR2 FRNRAP. Between the trimmed V and J ends, which lost 1 base and 6 bases, there was a span of 12 bases. The CDR3 DNA reads TGTGCTAGTGGTTTGGAGCCTGTCTTGTCCGGGGAGCTGTTTTTT. It encodes CASGLEPVLSGELFF.

The V gene is TRBV18, the J gene TRBJ2-7; D is perhaps TRBD1 (5 bases). CDR1 is KGHSH and CDR2 is LQKENI in the germline V gene. The CDR3 has 14 amino acids. V lost 3 bases to trimming and J lost 0 bases, with 9 bases between them. The CDR3 region has the DNA TGTGCCAGCTCACCGACAGCCCCCTCCTACGAGCAGTACTTC. Protein product: CASSPTAPSYEQYF.

Here the CDR3 DNA reads TGTGCCAGCAGCTTATATTTACAGGGGATATCAGGTGGGGCCAACGTCCTGACTTTC. Amino acid sequence: CASSLYLQGISGGANVLTF. The chain recombines TRBV7-6 with TRBJ2-6; 7 bases are a match to TRBD1. Trimming removed 2 bases from V and 3 bases from J; junction bases left unmatched: 13. The CDR3 is made up of 19 amino acids. The V gene's germline CDR1 is SGHVS and CDR2 FNYEAQ. Drawing the rest from reference TRBV7-6 and TRBJ2-6, the complete variable domain is GAGVSQSPRYKVTKRGQDVALRCDPISGHVSLYWYRQALGQGPEFLTYFNYEAQQDKSGLPNDRFSAERPEGSISTLTIQRTEQRDSAMYRCASSLYLQGISGGANVLTFGAGSRLTVL.

CDR3 sequence: CASNLGGRDEQYF. CDR3 sequence (DNA): TGTGCCAGCAATCTGGGAGGGCGGGACGAGCAGTACTTC. The chain is built from TRBV6-1 and TRBJ2-7, with TRBD2 matching 7 bases. Unmatched junction bases numbered 8, after V lost 7 bases and J lost 5 bases. Germline CDR1 MNHNS, CDR2 SASEGT. The CDR3 totals 13 residues.

The chain employs TRBV4-1 and TRBJ2-3; D is unresolved. The ends were cut back, 4 bases at V and 7 bases at J, with 12 bases in the middle. From germline, CDR1 is MGHRA and CDR2 YSYEKL. This CDR3 is built from 13 residues. The CDR3 sequence is CASSRALGNTQYF. In DNA, the CDR3 is TGCGCCAGCAGCCGAGCCCTGGGCAATACGCAGTATTTT.

This clone was seen just once. The chain has TRBV30 and TRBJ2-5, with TRBD2 identical over 9 bases. CDR1 and CDR2 (germline): GTSNPN, SVGIG (reference sequence). Losses at the gene ends were 0 bases for V and 7 bases for J; bases not matched to a gene: 3. The CDR3 runs to 13 residues. CDR3 region: CAWSVGGRGTQYF. CDR3 DNA sequence: TGTGCCTGGAGTGTCGGCGGGAGGGGGACCCAGTACTTC.